A single sample gave rise to the 30 T cell receptor beta chains below, sequenced in a study of blood T cell repertoires in COVID-19. Only in-frame clones appear in the TCRdb table, and some are missing; sequencing was by immunoSEQ multiplex PCR. Here the sample spans around 270,000 clones, around 83% being singletons. Sequenced material: peripheral blood. These receptors came from a woman between 35 and 50 years old who had recovered from COVID-19.

The chain has TRBV5-6 and TRBJ1-5; 8 nucleotides align to TRBD1. The V gene's germline CDR1 is SGHDT and CDR2 YYEEEE. The V segment lost 2 bases and the J segment 7 bases; nucleotides outside the gene matches: 5. The CDR3 loop spans 14 amino acids. CDR3 protein: CASSLGQGGQPQHF. The CDR3 bases are TGTGCCAGCAGCTTAGGACAGGGCGGGCAGCCCCAGCATTTT.

This clone was counted a few times. The chain employs TRBV3-1 (or the pseudogene TRBV3-2) and TRBJ2-1; D perhaps matches TRBD1 (6 bases). The CDR3 is made up of 14 amino acids. CDR1 is LGHDT, CDR2 YNNKEL, per germline (reference sequence). V lost 4 bases and J 4 bases, leaving 11 bases between the germline ends. The CDR3 DNA is TGTGCCAGCAGCCGGATGAGGGGGTACAATGAGCAGTTCTTC. This codes for CASSRMRGYNEQFF.

This sequence joins TRBV10-3 and TRBJ2-2; the D gene is possibly TRBD2 (6 bases). Germline-derived CDR1 and CDR2 are ENHRY and SYGVKD. V gave up 5 bases and J gave up 0 bases, with 7 bases separating them. This CDR3 is built from 14 residues. The CDR3 coding sequence is TGTGCCATCAGTCCGGGAGCGAACACCGGGGAGCTGTTTTTT. This sequence encodes CAISPGANTGELFF.

Only one count was recorded for this clone. CDR3 amino acids: CASSSTGGGVSGYTF. CDR3 sequence (DNA): TGTGCCAGCAGCTCGACAGGGGGCGGCGTGAGTGGCTACACCTTC. The chain couples TRBV7-9 to TRBJ1-2; TRBD1 matches at 10 bases. V gave up 4 bases and J gave up 7 bases; unmatched junction bases: 9. The CDR3 contains 15 residues. The V gene's germline CDR1 is SEHNR and CDR2 FQNEAQ (reference sequence).

V usage is TRBV2 and J usage is TRBJ1-1; 10 bases line up with TRBD1. This CDR3 comprises 14 residues. Per germline, CDR1 SNHLY and CDR2 FYNNEI. V lost 11 bases and J lost 5; bases outside the gene matches: 11. CDR3 protein: CAGTGALSGTEAFF. CDR3 coding DNA: TGTGCCGGGACAGGGGCCCTTTCTGGTACTGAAGCTTTCTTT.

V is TRBV5-4 and J is TRBJ2-3, with D maybe TRBD2 (5 bases). The CDR3 spans 14 residues. Germline-derived CDR1 and CDR2 are SGHNT and YYREEE (reference sequence). Deletions cut 0 bases from V and 4 bases from J, with 9 bases between. The CDR3 DNA reads TGTGCCAGCAGCTTGGCTAGCAAGGCAGATACGCAGTATTTT. Amino acids: CASSLASKADTQYF.

The chain links TRBV24-1 to TRBJ1-2; D perhaps matches TRBD1 (6 bases). The V end was cut by 3 bases, the J end by 8 bases, with 15 bases between. CDR3 length: 14 residues. Germline V gene lookup returns CDR1 KGHDR and CDR2 SFDVKD. The CDR3 DNA reads TGTGCCACCAGTGATGAGGACAGCTGGGGCGGCTACACCTTC. Protein sequence: CATSDEDSWGGYTF.

The chain uses TRBV6-5 and TRBJ1-4; 7 nucleotides match TRBD1. With V trimmed by 5 bases and J by 8 bases, 11 bases remained unmatched. This CDR3 has 15 amino acids. From germline, CDR1 is MNHEY and CDR2 SVGAGI. CDR3 sequence reads: CASSSSGTVYEKLFF. The CDR3 nucleotides are TGTGCCAGCAGTAGCTCCGGGACAGTTTACGAAAAACTGTTTTTT.

The chain joins TRBV2 to TRBJ2-7, with D perhaps matching TRBD1 (6 bases). Germline CDR1 SNHLY, CDR2 FYNNEI. V was shortened by 7 bases and J by 1 base, with 8 bases between the two germline ends. CDR3 length: 12 residues. The CDR3 region has the DNA TGTGCCAGCATGAGGGGGTCCTACGAGCAGTACTTC. Its protein is CASMRGSYEQYF.

This chain joins TRBV5-1 and TRBJ2-5; TRBD1 matches at 10 bases. CDR1 is SGHRS and CDR2 is YFSETQ in the germline V gene. CDR3 size: 13 residues. The V segment lost 4 bases and the J segment 4 bases; nucleotides outside the gene matches: 1. The CDR3 DNA reads TGCGCCAGCAGCCGGGACAGGGGAGAGACCCAGTACTTC. Its protein product is CASSRDRGETQYF.

V usage is TRBV28 and J usage is TRBJ1-1; 8 bases are a match to TRBD1. J gave up 4 bases and V 1 base, and 11 bases lay outside the gene matches. Germline V gene sequence: CDR1 MDHEN, CDR2 SYDVKM. CDR3 length: 17 amino acids. This CDR3 reads CASSLFDFGTGGTEAFF. The CDR3 nucleotides are TGTGCCAGCAGTTTATTCGATTTTGGGACAGGAGGCACTGAAGCTTTCTTT.

The genes are TRBV6-5 and TRBJ1-2; 9 bases align to TRBD1. The CDR3 has 13 residues. Losses at the gene ends were 8 bases for V and 8 bases for J; bases not matched to a gene: 9. From germline, CDR1 is MNHEY and CDR2 SVGAGI. The CDR3 bases are TGTGCCAGCGATCCGGGACAGGGTTTCGGCTACACCTTC. Amino acids: CASDPGQGFGYTF.

The chain is built from TRBV9 and TRBJ1-6, with D uncertain. Trimming shortened V by 4 bases and J by 7 bases, and 15 bases separated the two germline ends. Germline CDR1 is SGDLS and CDR2 is YYNGEE. The CDR3 is 15 residues long. This chain's CDR3 is CASSPRSNPNSPLHF. DNA for the CDR3: TGTGCCAGCAGCCCGCGTAGCAACCCGAATTCACCCCTCCACTTT.

The chain links TRBV6-5 to TRBJ1-1; D perhaps matches TRBD1 (5 bases). The germline gives CDR1 MNHEY, CDR2 SVGAGI. Trimming removed 7 bases from V and 1 base from J, with 7 bases in between. The CDR3 covers 12 residues. The DNA of the CDR3 is TGTGCCAGCACCAGGGAGAACACTGAAGCTTTCTTT. Amino acid sequence: CASTRENTEAFF.

The chain uses TRBV5-4 and TRBJ2-5; a weak D match, TRBD2 (5 bases). Trimming took 4 bases from V and 5 from J, leaving 15 bases between them. Germline CDR1 reads SGHNT; CDR2 reads YYREEE (reference sequence). The CDR3 loop spans 14 amino acids. CDR3 DNA: TGTGCCAGCAGCCCCTCGGGGTCTAAGGAGACCCAGTACTTC. It is translated as CASSPSGSKETQYF.

The rearrangement joins TRBV6-4 to TRBJ1-1; no definite D call. The CDR3 spans 14 residues. Germline V gene sequence: CDR1 MRHNA, CDR2 SNTAGT. V lost 7 bases and J lost 4, with 16 bases in between. CDR3 coding DNA: TGTGCCAGCATACCCTCCCGATCGGGCACTGAAGCTTTCTTT. Translated: CASIPSRSGTEAFF.

In this sample, this clone turned up once. This sequence joins TRBV2 and TRBJ1-3; weak D call: TRBD1 (5 bases). V dropped 4 bases and J dropped 2 bases, with 6 bases sitting between them. Germline V gene sequence: CDR1 SNHLY, CDR2 FYNNEI. The CDR3 runs 13 residues. The CDR3 sequence is CASSVGPGNTIYF. For the CDR3, the DNA is TGTGCCAGCAGTGTGGGGCCTGGAAACACCATATATTTT.

The V call is TRBV5-1, the J call TRBJ1-1, with a possible D match to TRBD1 (5 bases). Per the germline V gene, CDR1 is SGHRS and CDR2 is YFSETQ. The CDR3 contains 15 residues. Trimming left V 4 bases short and J 3 bases short, with 16 bases between. The CDR3 coding sequence is TGCGCCAGCAGCCCGGGGGGGAGCAGGGACACTGAAGCTTTCTTT. Translating gives CASSPGGSRDTEAFF. The whole variable domain, filled in from reference TRBV5-1 and TRBJ1-1, reads KAGVTQTPRYLIKTRGQQVTLSCSPISGHRSVSWYQQTPGQGLQFLFEYFSETQRNKGNFPGRFSGRQFSNSRSEMNVSTLELGDSALYLCASSPGGSRDTEAFFGQGTRLTVV.

The chain combines TRBV19 with TRBJ1-2; D may be TRBD1 (5 bases). This CDR3 region has 14 residues. The germline V gene encodes CDR1 LNHDA and CDR2 SQIVND (reference sequence). V was pared by 6 bases and J by 2 bases, with 13 bases between. The CDR3 nucleotides read TGTGCCAGTAGAGACAGATCCACCAACTATGGCTACACCTTC. This gives the protein CASRDRSTNYGYTF.

The CDR3 is CASSTTGLSYEQYF. CDR3 bases: TGTGCCAGCAGCACCACAGGGCTCTCCTACGAGCAGTACTTC. The chain combines TRBV5-4 with TRBJ2-7; possible D gene TRBD1, 6 bases. Trimming removed 4 bases from V and 0 bases from J, with 11 bases in between. Germline CDR1 and CDR2: SGHNT and YYREEE (reference sequence). The CDR3 consists of 14 residues.

The chain uses TRBV20-1 and TRBJ2-2; the match to TRBD2 covers 10 bases. The CDR3 extends over 18 amino acids. The V gene's germline CDR1 is DFQATT and CDR2 SNEGSKA (reference sequence). The V and J ends lost 3 bases and 0 bases, in that order; junction bases with no gene match: 10. CDR3 in amino acids: CSASPASGGFANTGELFF. CDR3 bases: TGCAGTGCTAGTCCGGCTAGCGGGGGTTTCGCGAACACCGGGGAGCTGTTTTTT.

This chain uses TRBV25-1 with TRBJ2-1; no clear D gene. Trimming left V 3 bases short and J 6 bases short, with 3 bases between. This CDR3 has 11 amino acids. Germline CDR1 MGHDK, CDR2 SYGVNS. Here the CDR3 reads CASSERNEQFF. The CDR3 bases are TGTGCCAGCAGTGAGCGCAATGAGCAGTTCTTC.

The rearrangement uses TRBV7-8 and TRBJ2-7, with D possibly matching TRBD2 (6 bases). The germline V gene encodes CDR1 SGHVS and CDR2 FQNEAQ. Trimming took 4 bases from V and 2 from J, leaving 12 bases between them. The CDR3 is made up of 14 amino acids. The CDR3 protein is CASSSPGTPYEQYF. The CDR3 nucleotides are TGTGCCAGCAGCTCCCCCGGGACTCCCTACGAGCAGTACTTC. The variable domain in full, with the rest retrieved from reference TRBV7-8 and TRBJ2-7, is GAGVSQSPRYKVAKRGQDVALRCDPISGHVSLFWYQQALGQGPEFLTYFQNEAQLDKSGLPSDRFFAERPEGSVSTLKIQRTQQEDSAVYLCASSSPGTPYEQYFGPGTRLTVT.

The chain has TRBV7-3 and TRBJ2-1; the match to TRBD1 covers 11 bases. V trimming: 1 base; J trimming: 5 bases; junction bases outside the gene matches: 4. In germline, CDR1 is SGHTA, CDR2 FQGTGA. The CDR3 contains 16 residues. DNA for the CDR3: TGTGCCAGCAGCTTAAATTCGGGACAGGGGGACAATGAGCAGTTCTTC. Translated, it gives CASSLNSGQGDNEQFF. Variable domain in full (rest from reference TRBV7-3 and TRBJ2-1): GAGVSQTPSNKVTEKGKYVELRCDPISGHTALYWYRQSLGQGPEFLIYFQGTGAADDSGLPNDRFFAVRPEGSVSTLKIQRTERGDSAVYLCASSLNSGQGDNEQFFGPGTRLTVL.

V and J are TRBV30 and TRBJ2-1; 9 nucleotides line up with TRBD1. CDR1 and CDR2 (germline): GTSNPN, SVGIG (reference sequence). The CDR3 totals 16 residues. Trimming took 0 bases from V and 2 from J; bases not matched to a gene: 5. In nucleotides, the CDR3 is TGTGCCTGGAGTGTCCCCCACAGGGGGCCCTACAATGAGCAGTTCTTC. This translates into CAWSVPHRGPYNEQFF.

V and J are TRBV7-9 and TRBJ1-6; D possibly corresponds to TRBD1 (5 bases). In germline, CDR1 is SEHNR, CDR2 FQNEAQ (reference sequence). Trimming left V 5 bases short and J 6 bases short, with 11 bases between. This CDR3 has 14 amino acids. CDR3 residues: CASSLGQFNSPLHF. The CDR3 DNA reads as TGTGCCAGCAGCCTCGGACAATTTAATTCACCCCTCCACTTT.

The chain has TRBV18 and TRBJ1-5; D not certain. This CDR3 is 14 amino acids long. V gave up 6 bases and J gave up 1 base, with 10 bases separating them. Germline V gives CDR1 KGHSH, CDR2 LQKENI. Here the CDR3 reads CASSSARSNQPQHF. The CDR3 coding sequence is TGTGCCAGCTCCTCCGCGAGAAGCAATCAGCCCCAGCATTTT.

The rearrangement uses TRBV4-1 and TRBJ2-3, with 8 bases lining up with TRBD2. The germline CDR1 and CDR2 sequences are MGHRA and YSYEKL. With 1 base clipped from V and 3 bases from J, the junction kept 3 bases outside the gene matches. This CDR3 has 15 amino acids. The CDR3 reads CASSQAGGATDTQYF. The CDR3, as DNA: TGCGCCAGCAGCCAAGCCGGGGGGGCGACAGATACGCAGTATTTT.

The genes are TRBV27 and TRBJ1-1; D uncertain. This CDR3 has 12 amino acids. Trimming took 7 bases from V and 0 from J, leaving 6 bases between them. CDR1 MNHEY and CDR2 SMNVEV come from the germline V gene (reference sequence). CDR3 protein: CASNGVNTEAFF. The DNA of the CDR3 is TGTGCCAGCAACGGGGTGAACACTGAAGCTTTCTTT.

The chain is built from TRBV28 and TRBJ1-5; 7 nucleotides match TRBD1. The CDR3 extends over 14 amino acids. Germline assignment: CDR1 MDHEN and CDR2 SYDVKM. Unmatched junction bases numbered 0, after V lost 0 bases and J lost 4 bases. CDR3 DNA: TGTGCCAGCAGTTTATGGACAGGGAATCAGCCCCAGCATTTT. Protein product: CASSLWTGNQPQHF.